This is a list of T cell receptor beta chains from one sample in a study of blood T cell repertoires in COVID-19. Repertoires were generated with immunoSEQ multiplex PCR, while TCRdb's copy carries only in-frame clones and drops some. The repertoire consists of 350,000 to 450,000 clones, with roughly 90% occurring once and the leading ten covering 7% to 7.5%. Sequencing was performed on peripheral blood. These receptors all stem from a woman aged 55-70 years with COVID-19, enrolled during active disease. Each CDR3 is given with its conserved first and last residue. A D gene is named only where the DNA matches it firmly.

D	V	J	CDR3	DNA
TRBD1	TRBV5-1	TRBJ1-1	CASSLTTGGTEAFF	TGCGCCAGCAGCTTAACGACAGGGGGCACTGAAGCTTTCTTT
TRBD2	TRBV19	TRBJ2-5	CASRGGGAGETQYF	TGTGCCAGTAGGGGCGGGGGGGCCGGTGAGACCCAGTACTTC
TRBD1	TRBV4-1	TRBJ1-2	CASRKPGQGANGYTF	TGCGCCAGCAGGAAGCCGGGACAGGGGGCAAATGGCTACACCTTC
TRBD1	TRBV4-3	TRBJ2-1	CASSLEGQGAYEQFF	TGCGCCAGCAGCCTGGAAGGGCAGGGGGCGTATGAGCAGTTCTTC
-	TRBV7-8	TRBJ2-5	CASSFDSQETQYF	TGTGCCAGCAGCTTTGACAGCCAAGAGACCCAGTACTTC
-	TRBV20-1	TRBJ2-5	CSASDAETQYF	TGCAGTGCTAGTGATGCGGAGACCCAGTACTTC
-	TRBV7-2	TRBJ2-3	CASSLVGGYTTDTQYF	TGTGCCAGCAGCTTAGTAGGGGGTTATACCACAGATACGCAGTATTTT
-	TRBV7-2	TRBJ2-2	CASSLASFYGELFF	TGTGCCAGCAGCTTAGCTAGTTTTTACGGGGAGCTGTTTTTT
-	TRBV12-3/TRBV12-4	TRBJ2-7	CASTYMTYEQYF	TGTGCCAGCACCTATATGACCTACGAGCAGTACTTC
TRBD2	TRBV14	TRBJ2-1	CASTSGYNEQFF	TGTGCCAGCACTAGCGGCTACAATGAGCAGTTCTTC